The 12 T cell receptor beta chains below come from one sample, sequenced in a study of blood T cell repertoires in COVID-19. The protocol was immunoSEQ multiplex PCR, while the TCRdb copy is restricted to in-frame clones and leaves out a portion. The repertoire consists of fewer than 300,000 clones, with about 93% occurring once and the leading ten covering about 1.1%. Source material: PBMCs or T cells enriched from blood (not recorded which). The source of these receptors is a woman in her twenties or thirties who had recovered from COVID-19.

The J gene is TRBJ2-2, the V gene TRBV6-5, with D hard to call. Germline CDR1 reads MNHEY; CDR2 reads SVGAGI. With 3 bases removed from V and 3 bases from J, the gap between germline ends came to 5 bases. The CDR3 has 13 amino acids. CDR3 amino acids: CASSYQDTGELFF. Here the CDR3 DNA reads TGTGCCAGCAGTTATCAGGACACCGGGGAGCTGTTTTTT.

V and J are TRBV2 and TRBJ1-2, with D possibly matching TRBD1 (6 bases). There are 12 residues in the CDR3. Deletions cut 6 bases from V and 7 bases from J, with 12 bases between. CDR1 is SNHLY and CDR2 is FYNNEI in the germline V gene. DNA for the CDR3: TGTGCCAGCAGGAGGGACACCCGTGGCTACACCTTC. Encoded protein: CASRRDTRGYTF.

Comment on this clone: Other DNA variants within this sample encode the same CDR3. V and J are TRBV28 and TRBJ1-6, with 7 bases aligning to TRBD1. The CDR3 is 15 amino acids. The trim removed 2 bases at V and 5 bases at J, leaving 3 bases unmatched. CDR1 is MDHEN, CDR2 SYDVKM, per germline. The DNA for the CDR3 is TGTGCCAGCAGTTTAAGAACAGGGGATAATTCACCCCTCCACTTT. Its protein is CASSLRTGDNSPLHF.

This chain uses TRBV5-4 with TRBJ2-7, with 8 bases lining up with TRBD2. Germline assignment: CDR1 SGHNT and CDR2 YYREEE (reference sequence). Germline trimming cut 2 bases from V and 3 bases from J; bases unmatched to any gene: 10. This CDR3 comprises 16 residues. In nucleotides, the CDR3 is TGTGCCAGCAGCTTTGAACCGGGAGGGCCAATCTACGAGCAGTACTTC. Its protein is CASSFEPGGPIYEQYF.

This clone was counted a single time. This rearrangement joins TRBV28 to TRBJ2-2, with a tentative D call TRBD2 (6 bases). This CDR3 region has 15 residues. Deletions cut 8 bases from V and 6 bases from J, with 19 bases between. The germline V gene has CDR1 MDHEN and CDR2 SYDVKM. DNA of the CDR3: TGTGCCAGCTTCGGGCTAGCGATTGAGGCCGGGGAGCTGTTTTTT. Translation: CASFGLAIEAGELFF.

The chain combines TRBV7-3 with TRBJ2-7, with TRBD1 matching over 10 bases. J gave up 6 bases and V 2 bases, and 4 bases lay outside the gene matches. The CDR3 runs 14 residues. Germline V gene data show CDR1 as SGHTA and CDR2 as FQGTGA. The CDR3 region has the DNA TGTGCCAGCAGCTTAGGGACAGGGGTGGGCGAGCAGTACTTC. Translation: CASSLGTGVGEQYF.

Here the CDR3 DNA reads TGTGCCATCAGTCGTAAAGGGGAGGACAATGAGCAGTTCTTC. Amino acid sequence: CAISRKGEDNEQFF. The rearrangement joins TRBV10-3 to TRBJ2-1; maybe TRBD2 (6 bases). Germline CDR1 ENHRY, CDR2 SYGVKD. V was clipped by 5 bases and J by 5 bases, with 13 bases between them. This CDR3 contains 14 residues.

This clone has only a few counts. The chain has TRBV6-6 and TRBJ1-4; 7 nucleotides align to TRBD1. The CDR3 totals 14 residues. V lost 7 bases and J lost 7; bases outside the gene matches: 9. Germline CDR1 MNHNY, CDR2 SVGAGI (reference sequence). The CDR3: CASTNRGIAEKLFF. The DNA of the CDR3 is TGTGCCAGCACTAACAGGGGTATCGCTGAAAAACTGTTTTTT.

This rearrangement joins TRBV6-1 to TRBJ1-2; 8 bases match TRBD1. From germline, CDR1 is MNHNS and CDR2 SASEGT. V shed 1 base and J 8 bases; nucleotides not matched to a gene: 9. The CDR3 consists of 15 residues. CDR3 in DNA: TGTGCCAGCAGTGAAGATAAACAGGGGGTGGGAGGCTACACCTTC. This translates into CASSEDKQGVGGYTF.

The chain is built from TRBV18 and TRBJ1-2, with D possibly matching TRBD1 (5 bases). This CDR3 region has 15 residues. CDR1 and CDR2 (germline): KGHSH, LQKENI. Trimming removed 6 bases from V and 8 bases from J, with 22 bases in between. This CDR3 reads CASSPIGEGTSGYTF. The CDR3, as DNA: TGTGCCAGCTCCCCGATAGGGGAGGGAACGAGCGGCTACACCTTC.

The CDR3 DNA sequence: TGTGCCAGCAGCCAAGGCCCGTTCAGGGGGGACACTGAAGCTTTCTTT. It is translated as CASSQGPFRGDTEAFF. The rearrangement joins TRBV3-1 (or the pseudogene TRBV3-2) to TRBJ1-1, with 7 positions matching TRBD1. Germline CDR1 and CDR2: LGHDT and YNNKEL (reference sequence). The J segment lost 3 bases and the V segment lost 1 base, leaving 8 bases of the junction unmatched. The CDR3 length is 16 residues.

The chain is built from TRBV10-2 and TRBJ2-7; 11 nucleotides match TRBD2. The CDR3 is made up of 14 amino acids. V gave up 6 bases and J gave up 4 bases; unmatched junction bases: 5. Germline V gives CDR1 WSHSY, CDR2 SAAADI. The DNA for the CDR3 is TGCGCCAGCAGACTAGCGGGAGAGAGTTACGAGCAGTACTTC. Translated: CASRLAGESYEQYF.